This entry describes one TCR beta chain. The antigen remains unidentified. The V and J ends lost 5 bases and 3 bases respectively, with 16 bases between them. This CDR3 has 15 amino acids. Germline lookup yields CDR1 MNHNS and CDR2 SASEGT. The sample belongs to a study of cytomegalovirus exposure and HLA in healthy donors. Primers included in the PCR were 60 Vbeta and 13 Jbeta primers. Authors' methods: An analysis that came later counted around 80 million unique TCR beta chains, some 11 million shared. Only in-frame clones appear in the TCRdb table, and some are missing; sequencing was by immunoSEQ multiplex PCR. The V and J calls and clone size come from that table; D and trimming were worked out from the DNA. The sample yields around 170,000 clones, around 78% seen once. General observations from the study: The availability of immune exposure information extended only to CMV serostatus.

Input material: PBMCs. V is TRBV6-1 and J is TRBJ1-2; tentatively, D is TRBD1 (5 bases). This clonotype was obtained from a woman aged 50 to 60 in good health and CMV-seropositive. CDR3 region: CASSPGGWGDYGYTF. CDR3 nucleotide sequence: TGTGCCAGCAGTCCCGGAGGGTGGGGGGACTATGGCTACACCTTC.